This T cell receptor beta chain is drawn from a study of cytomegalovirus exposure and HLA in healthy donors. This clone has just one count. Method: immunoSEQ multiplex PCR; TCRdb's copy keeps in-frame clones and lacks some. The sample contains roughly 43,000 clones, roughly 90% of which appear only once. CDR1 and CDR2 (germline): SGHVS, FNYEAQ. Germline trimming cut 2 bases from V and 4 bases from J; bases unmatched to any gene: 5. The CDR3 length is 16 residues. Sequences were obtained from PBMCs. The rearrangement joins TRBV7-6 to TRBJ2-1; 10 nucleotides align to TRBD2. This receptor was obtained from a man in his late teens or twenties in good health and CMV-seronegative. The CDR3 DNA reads TGTGCCAGCAGCTTACACACTAGCGGGACTTACAATGAGCAGTTCTTC. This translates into CASSLHTSGTYNEQFF.